This T cell receptor (beta chain) comes out of a study of cytomegalovirus exposure and HLA in healthy donors. Deletions cut 1 base from V and 1 base from J, with 13 bases between. The CDR3 runs 16 residues. Germline CDR1 and CDR2: SEHNR and FQNEAQ (reference sequence). This clone has just a few counts. The PCR ran on 60 Vbeta and 13 Jbeta primers. Repertoires were generated with immunoSEQ multiplex PCR, while TCRdb's copy carries only in-frame clones and drops some. This table has about 200,000 clones, approximately 80% appearing once. Sequenced input: PBMCs. V gene TRBV7-9 combines with J gene TRBJ1-2, with D unresolved. The TCR sequence derives from a young man in good health and CMV-seronegative. For the CDR3, the DNA is TGTGCCAGCAGCTTAGAAAGGAGACGGAATAACTATGGCTACACCTTC. Protein product: CASSLERRRNNYGYTF. The full variable domain, its missing parts supplied by reference TRBV7-9 and TRBJ1-2, is DTGVSQNPRHKITKRGQNVTFRCDPISEHNRLYWYRQTLGQGPEFLTYFQNEAQLEKSRLLSDRFSAERPKGSFSTLEIQRTEQGDSAMYLCASSLERRRNNYGYTFGSGTRLTVV.